The 5 T cell receptor beta chains presented below share a single source sample, sequenced in a study of Graves' ophthalmopathy and Graves' hyperthyroidism. The authors amplified TCR beta CDR3 regions, and they did so from RNA transcripts for repertoire sequencing. The workflow started with a first-round RT-PCR run with HTBI primers and then moved on to a second-round multiplex PCR. One entry per CDR3 protein, called by TCRdb with MiXCR from the multiplex PCR reads. The sample shows 210,000 or so distinct CDR3 sequences, approximately 28% of them seen only once. The specimen was peripheral blood. The receptors stem from a man aged 50 to 60 with Graves' ophthalmopathy.

This clonotype has at least ten counts. J is TRBJ2-2 and V is TRBV2; perhaps TRBD2 as D (6 bases). The CDR3 totals 15 residues. Trimming pared 2 bases from V and 7 bases from J, leaving 14 bases between. From germline, CDR1 is SNHLY and CDR2 FYNNEI. In DNA form, the CDR3 reads TGTGCCAGCAGTGAAACCCCACTAGCAATCGGGGAGCTGTTTTTT. Translation: CASSETPLAIGELFF.

This clonotype was seen repeatedly, ten times or more. The V call is TRBV20-1, the J call TRBJ2-5; 8 bases match TRBD2. V was pared by 6 bases and J by 4 bases, with 4 bases of the junction left unmatched. CDR3 size: 12 residues. The germline CDR1 and CDR2 sequences are DFQATT and SNEGSKA (reference sequence). The CDR3 loop is CSAGLAGETQYF. CDR3 DNA sequence: TGCAGTGCCGGGCTAGCGGGAGAGACCCAGTACTTC.

The chain combines TRBV6-2 or TRBV6-3 with TRBJ2-7, with D maybe TRBD2 (5 bases). Germline V gene data show CDR1 as MNHEY and CDR2 as SVGEGT. The CDR3 length is 14 residues. V lost 5 bases, J lost 3 bases, and 14 bases lay in between. The CDR3 sequence: CASSLDYPNYEQYF. The DNA of the CDR3 is TGTGCCAGCAGTCTAGACTACCCAAACTACGAGCAGTACTTC.

The rearrangement joins TRBV6-2 or TRBV6-3 to TRBJ1-5, with 8 bases identical to TRBD1. V lost 5 bases and J lost 2; bases outside the gene matches: 5. The CDR3 is 15 amino acids. Germline CDR1 and CDR2: MNHEY and SVGEGT. The CDR3 sequence is CASSPGGLGNQPQHF. The CDR3 nucleotides are TGTGCCAGCAGTCCAGGGGGCCTGGGCAATCAGCCCCAGCATTTT.

The chain combines TRBV29-1 with TRBJ1-2; no clear D gene. Germline V lookup: CDR1 SQVTM, CDR2 ANQGSEA. The V and J ends lost 3 bases and 8 bases respectively, with 10 bases between them. This CDR3 is built from 11 residues. The CDR3 DNA sequence: TGCAGCGTTGACAGCCACGGAGGCTACACCTTC. This translates into CSVDSHGGYTF.